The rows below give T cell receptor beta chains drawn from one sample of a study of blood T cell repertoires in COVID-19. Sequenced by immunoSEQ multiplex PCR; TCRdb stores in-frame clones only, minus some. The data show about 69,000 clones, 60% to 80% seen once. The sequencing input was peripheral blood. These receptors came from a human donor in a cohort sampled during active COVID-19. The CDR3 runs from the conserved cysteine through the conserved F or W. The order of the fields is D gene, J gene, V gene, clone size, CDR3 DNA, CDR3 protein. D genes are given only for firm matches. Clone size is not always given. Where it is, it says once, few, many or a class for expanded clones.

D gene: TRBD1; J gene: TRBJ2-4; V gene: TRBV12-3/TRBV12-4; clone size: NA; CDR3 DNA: TGTGCCAGCAGTACAGGGGTCAGACAGTACTTC; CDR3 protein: CASSTGVRQYF
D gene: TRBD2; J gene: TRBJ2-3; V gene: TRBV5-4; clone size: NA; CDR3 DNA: TGTGCGTCTAGCGGGTTCAGCACAGATACGCAGTATTTT; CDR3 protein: CASSGFSTDTQYF
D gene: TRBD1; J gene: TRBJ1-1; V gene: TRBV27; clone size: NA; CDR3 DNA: TGTGCCAGCAGTACAGGGGGTTATAACACTGAAGCTTTCTTT; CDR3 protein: CASSTGGYNTEAFF
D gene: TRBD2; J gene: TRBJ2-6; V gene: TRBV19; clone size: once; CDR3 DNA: TGTGCCAGCTGGAACACCGGGGGAGGGTCTGGGGCCAACGTCCTGACTTTC; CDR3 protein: CASWNTGGGSGANVLTF
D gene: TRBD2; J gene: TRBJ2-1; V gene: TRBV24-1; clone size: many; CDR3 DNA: TGTGCCACCAGTGATCCCTCTACTAGCGGGAGCTCCTACAATGAGCAGTTCTTC; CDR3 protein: CATSDPSTSGSSYNEQFF
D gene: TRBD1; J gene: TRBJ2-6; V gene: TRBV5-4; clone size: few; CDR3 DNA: TGTGCCAGCAGCTCGGGACAGGGAACCAACGTCCTGACTTTC; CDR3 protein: CASSSGQGTNVLTF
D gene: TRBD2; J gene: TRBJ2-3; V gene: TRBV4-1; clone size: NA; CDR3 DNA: TGCGCCAGCAGCCAAGAACGGACTAGCGGCGGGACAGATACGCAGTATTTT; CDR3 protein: CASSQERTSGGTDTQYF
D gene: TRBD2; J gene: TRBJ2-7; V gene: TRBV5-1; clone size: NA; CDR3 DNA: TGCGCCAGCAGCGATGCGACTAGCGGCAACTCCTACGAGCAGTACTTC; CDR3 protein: CASSDATSGNSYEQYF
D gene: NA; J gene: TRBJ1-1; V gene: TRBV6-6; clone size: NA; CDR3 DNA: TGTGCCAGCAGTTACTCCACAGGGTTCGAAGCTTTCTTT; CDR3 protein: CASSYSTGFEAFF
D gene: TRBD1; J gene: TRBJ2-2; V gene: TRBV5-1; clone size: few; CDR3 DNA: TGCGCCAGCAGCTCAGGGACAGGGGGGGCCGGGGAGCTGTTTTTT; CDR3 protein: CASSSGTGGAGELFF
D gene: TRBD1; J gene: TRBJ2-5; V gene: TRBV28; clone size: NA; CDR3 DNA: TGTGCCAGCGCCCTACGGACAGGGGGCGTAGGAGAGACCCAGTACTTC; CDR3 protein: CASALRTGGVGETQYF
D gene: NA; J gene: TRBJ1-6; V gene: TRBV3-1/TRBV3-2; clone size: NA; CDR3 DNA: TGTGCCAGCAGCCAAGACAGGGATAATTCACCCCTCCACTTT; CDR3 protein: CASSQDRDNSPLHF
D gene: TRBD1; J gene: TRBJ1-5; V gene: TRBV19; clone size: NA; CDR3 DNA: TGTGCCAGTAGTCCACGGACAGGGGGTCAGCCCCAGCATTTT; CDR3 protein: CASSPRTGGQPQHF
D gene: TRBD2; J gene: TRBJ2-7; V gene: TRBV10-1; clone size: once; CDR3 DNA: TGCGCCAGCAGCTTACTAGCGGGGGAAGGCGAGCAGTACTTC; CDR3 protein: CASSLLAGEGEQYF
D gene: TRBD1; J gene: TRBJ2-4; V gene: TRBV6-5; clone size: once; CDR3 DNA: TGTGCCAGCAGCGACAGGGGTATCGCCAAAAACATTCAGTACTTC; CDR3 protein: CASSDRGIAKNIQYF
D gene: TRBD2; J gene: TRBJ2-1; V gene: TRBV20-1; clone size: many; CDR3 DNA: TGCAGTGCTAGTGTTCGGACTAGCGGGAGCGATGAGCAGTTCTTC; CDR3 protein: CSASVRTSGSDEQFF
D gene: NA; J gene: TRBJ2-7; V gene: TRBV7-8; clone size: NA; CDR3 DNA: TGTGCCAGCAGCTTAGCAAGTAGTCTAACTCGATACTACGAGCAGTACTTC; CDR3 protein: CASSLASSLTRYYEQYF
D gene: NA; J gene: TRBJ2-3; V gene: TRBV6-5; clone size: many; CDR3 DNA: TGTGCCAGCAGGCCCGGGAGCACAGATACGCAGTATTTT; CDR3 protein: CASRPGSTDTQYF
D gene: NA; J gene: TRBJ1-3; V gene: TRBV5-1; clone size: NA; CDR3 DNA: TGCGCCAGCAGCCTCCAGGCTGGGGGAAACACCATATATTTT; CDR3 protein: CASSLQAGGNTIYF
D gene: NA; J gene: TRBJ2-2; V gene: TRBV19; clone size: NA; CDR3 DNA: TGTGCCAGTAGTATAGCTCCGGCGGGGAACACCGGGGAGCTGTTTTTT; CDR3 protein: CASSIAPAGNTGELFF
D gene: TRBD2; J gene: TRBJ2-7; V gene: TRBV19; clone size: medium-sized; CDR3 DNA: TGTGCCAGTAGTATCGGGGGGTCCTACGAGCAGTACTTC; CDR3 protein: CASSIGGSYEQYF
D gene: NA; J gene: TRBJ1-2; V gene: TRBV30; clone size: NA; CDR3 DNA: TGTGCCTGGAGTGTACGACAGGATAACTTCTTC; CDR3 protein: CAWSVRQDNFF
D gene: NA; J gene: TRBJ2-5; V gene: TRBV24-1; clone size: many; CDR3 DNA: TGTGCCACCAGCGGACTGCTGGACCAAGAGACCCAGTACTTC; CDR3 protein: CATSGLLDQETQYF
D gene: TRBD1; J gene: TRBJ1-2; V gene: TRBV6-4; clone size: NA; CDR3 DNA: TGTGCCAGCAGTGATAACACAGGGGGTTTGCGCGGCTACACCTTC; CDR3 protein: CASSDNTGGLRGYTF
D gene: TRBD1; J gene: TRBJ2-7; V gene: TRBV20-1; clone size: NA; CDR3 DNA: TGCAGGATAAACAGGGGCGAGGAGCAGTACTTC; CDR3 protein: CRINRGEEQYF
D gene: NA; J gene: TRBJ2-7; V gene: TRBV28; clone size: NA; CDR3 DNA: TGTGCCAGCAGGTCGTCACAGGGAGAAGTGGGCGAGCAGTACTTC; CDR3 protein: CASRSSQGEVGEQYF
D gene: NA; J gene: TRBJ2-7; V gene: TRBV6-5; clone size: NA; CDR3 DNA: TGTGCCAGCAGTTACCGTCAGGAATACGAGCAGTACTTC; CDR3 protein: CASSYRQEYEQYF